Shown below are 15 T cell receptor beta chains from a single sample sequenced in a study of shared clonotypes between healthy human individuals. Data came from immunoSEQ multiplex PCR; TCRdb stores just in-frame clones and leaves some out. The data contain around 600,000 clones, almost 97% of them seen just once; the ten biggest clones take up around 0.06%. Sequencing used naive CD4+ T cells sorted from blood. The subset is: CD45RA+ positively selected. All receptors derive from a woman in her 30s in good health.

J is TRBJ1-1 and V is TRBV2; no definite D call. Germline V gene sequence: CDR1 SNHLY, CDR2 FYNNEI. V dropped 3 bases and J dropped 1 base, with 21 bases sitting between them. The CDR3 contains 18 residues. The CDR3 region has the DNA TGTGCCAGCAGTGACAGTCTCGTGGCTTCTCACAAGAACACTGAAGCTTTCTTT. This codes for CASSDSLVASHKNTEAFF. Full variable domain (rest looked up from reference TRBV2 and TRBJ1-1): EPEVTQTPSHQVTQMGQEVILRCVPISNHLYFYWYRQILGQKVEFLVSFYNNEISEKSEIFDDQFSVERPDGSNFTLKIRSTKLEDSAMYFCASSDSLVASHKNTEAFFGQGTRLTVV.

The J gene is TRBJ2-3, the V gene TRBV7-3, with D tentatively TRBD1 (6 bases). V was clipped by 5 bases and J by 3 bases, with 6 bases between them. The CDR3 extends over 12 amino acids. The germline V gene has CDR1 SGHTA and CDR2 FQGTGA. CDR3 protein: CASSTGTDTQYF. The CDR3 DNA follows: TGTGCCAGCAGCACAGGGACAGATACGCAGTATTTT.

This clone has just one count. The rearrangement uses TRBV27 and TRBJ1-1, with unresolved D. The CDR3 runs 15 residues. In germline, CDR1 is MNHEY, CDR2 SMNVEV (reference sequence). Trimming left V 4 bases short and J 1 base short, with 13 bases between. The CDR3 protein is CASSSRTSKNTEAFF. CDR3 DNA sequence: TGTGCCAGCAGTTCCCGGACGAGTAAGAACACTGAAGCTTTCTTT.

Comment on this clone: Additional DNA sequences in this sample encode the identical CDR3. The chain joins TRBV28 to TRBJ1-5; a weak D match, TRBD1 (5 bases). V lost 8 bases and J lost 3, with 8 bases in between. The germline CDR1 and CDR2 sequences are MDHEN and SYDVKM. The CDR3 loop spans 12 amino acids. CDR3 sequence: CASRQLNQPQHF. CDR3 in DNA: TGTGCCAGCCGACAGCTCAATCAGCCCCAGCATTTT.

This clone was detected only once. The chain employs TRBV4-1 and TRBJ1-4; possible D gene TRBD1, 5 bases. CDR1 MGHRA and CDR2 YSYEKL come from the germline V gene. This CDR3 has 17 residues. V gave up 4 bases and J gave up 8 bases, with 23 bases separating them. CDR3 in amino acids: CASSLGLGDRLTEKLFF. In DNA, the CDR3 is TGCGCCAGCAGCCTGGGTTTAGGGGACCGCCTTACCGAAAAACTGTTTTTT.

The rearrangement joins TRBV6-1 to TRBJ2-5; TRBD1 is a possible D gene (6 bases). CDR1 MNHNS and CDR2 SASEGT come from the germline V gene. The germline V and J ends were trimmed by 1 base and 3 bases, with 9 bases remaining between them. This CDR3 spans 14 amino acids. As DNA, the CDR3 is TGTGCCAGCAGTGAAGGACAGGCAGAAGAGACCCAGTACTTC. Translated: CASSEGQAEETQYF.

The chain uses TRBV11-3 and TRBJ2-1, with 12 bases that match TRBD2. Trimming took 4 bases from V and 5 from J; bases not matched to a gene: 6. From germline, CDR1 is SGHNT and CDR2 YENEEA. The CDR3 extends over 16 amino acids. CDR3 nucleotides: TGTGCCAGCAGCTCCGGAGGACTAGCGGGGAACAATGAGCAGTTCTTC. Translated: CASSSGGLAGNNEQFF.

V usage is TRBV7-2 and J usage is TRBJ1-5, with TRBD1 matching over 8 bases. The V gene's germline CDR1 is SGHTA and CDR2 FQGNSA. This CDR3 spans 15 amino acids. Trimming at V came to 4 bases and at J to 2 bases, leaving 4 bases not matched to a gene. Written as DNA, the CDR3 is TGTGCCAGCAGCTCCGGGACAGGTCGCAATCAGCCCCAGCATTTT. Protein: CASSSGTGRNQPQHF.

The J gene is TRBJ2-7, the V gene TRBV6-5; 9 bases are shared with TRBD1. V shed 4 bases, J shed 2 bases, and the junction held 6 bases outside the gene matches. CDR3 length equals 15 residues. CDR1 is MNHEY, CDR2 SVGAGI, per germline. The CDR3 coding sequence is TGTGCCAGCAGTTTACGACAGGGGGAGCCCTACGAGCAGTACTTC. It yields the protein CASSLRQGEPYEQYF.

A single count supports this clone. Written as DNA, the CDR3 is TGCGCCAGCAGCTTGACAGGATTCGATGGCTACACCTTC. Encoded protein: CASSLTGFDGYTF. The rearrangement uses TRBV5-1 and TRBJ1-2; TRBD1 might be the D (5 bases). The CDR3 is made up of 13 amino acids. The germline V and J ends were trimmed by 1 base and 6 bases, with 10 bases remaining between them. Germline V gene lookup returns CDR1 SGHRS and CDR2 YFSETQ.

The chain joins TRBV5-1 to TRBJ2-1; tentative D call: TRBD1 (6 bases). The CDR3 is 16 residues long. Per germline, CDR1 SGHRS and CDR2 YFSETQ. The ends were cut back, 0 bases at V and 7 bases at J, with 17 bases in the middle. The DNA for the CDR3 is TGCGCCAGCAGCTTGGGTCCAGGGGCATCGAAGAATGAGCAGTTCTTC. This sequence encodes CASSLGPGASKNEQFF.

V and J are TRBV20-1 and TRBJ2-5; no clear D gene. Trimming took 3 bases from V and 7 from J, leaving 6 bases between them. Germline V lookup: CDR1 DFQATT, CDR2 SNEGSKA (reference sequence). This CDR3 has 10 amino acids. The CDR3 spells CSARNRTQYF. The DNA of the CDR3 is TGCAGTGCTAGGAATAGGACCCAGTACTTC.

The CDR3 DNA reads TGTGCCACCAGCAGAGATAAGTGGGGGGCTCCCTACGAGCAGTACTTC. Its translation: CATSRDKWGAPYEQYF. The gene calls are TRBV15 and TRBJ2-7, with D perhaps TRBD1 or TRBD2 (6 bases each). CDR1 and CDR2 (germline): LNHNV, YYDKDF (reference sequence). The germline V and J ends were trimmed by 0 bases and 2 bases, with 14 bases remaining between them. This CDR3 has 16 amino acids.

This chain connects TRBV9 to TRBJ2-5; no clear D. Gene TRBJ2-7 matches the end of the DNA better, so the J call may be wrong. Germline V gene sequence: CDR1 SGDLS, CDR2 YYNGEE. The CDR3 extends over 14 amino acids. CDR3 DNA sequence: TGTGCCAGCAGCGTAGTTCCCACCTCCTACGAGCAGTACTTC. This codes for CASSVVPTSYEQYF.

For this clone: The sample carries other DNA sequences with the same CDR3. The genes are TRBV2 and TRBJ1-5; tentatively, D is TRBD1 (5 bases). The CDR3 length is 15 residues. Trimming shortened V by 4 bases and J by 1 base, and 11 bases separated the two germline ends. Germline CDR1 is SNHLY and CDR2 is FYNNEI. The CDR3 coding sequence is TGTGCCAGCAGTGGCCAGGGTTACAGCAATCAGCCCCAGCATTTT. Its protein is CASSGQGYSNQPQHF.